This passage covers 24 T cell receptor beta chains from one sample sequenced in a study of OX40 agonist ivuxolimab in advanced cancers. Some clones are missing from TCRdb's copy, which holds only in-frame ones; the method was immunoSEQ multiplex PCR. This repertoire shows roughly 64,000 clones, 82% found once; its top ten account for approximately 5.2%. The sequenced sample was CD4+ or CD8+ T cells sorted from blood, obtained in a trial of the OX40 agonist ivuxolimab. The receptors derive from an adult with an advanced solid tumor such as melanoma, head and neck, liver or kidney cancer.

V usage is TRBV6-1 and J usage is TRBJ2-5; 7 nucleotides align to TRBD2. Germline V lookup: CDR1 MNHNS, CDR2 SASEGT. V was clipped by 6 bases and J by 6 bases; unmatched bases: 13. The CDR3 sequence is 15 residues long. CDR3 coding DNA: TGTGCCAGCAGGGTGACTGGAAGCGGGGAGAAGACCCAGTACTTC. Residues: CASRVTGSGEKTQYF.

This chain joins TRBV5-4 and TRBJ1-2, with a tentative D call TRBD1 (5 bases). Looked up from germline, CDR1 is SGHNT and CDR2 is YYREEE (reference sequence). This CDR3 contains 15 residues. Trimming stripped 4 bases from V and 1 base from J, with 14 bases between. CDR3 amino acids: CASSPGGDYNYGYTF. The CDR3 coding sequence is TGTGCCAGCAGCCCGGGGGGTGACTATAACTATGGCTACACCTTC.

J is TRBJ1-1 and V is TRBV19; no definite D call. V lost 5 bases and J 4 bases, leaving 8 bases between the germline ends. The CDR3 spans 12 residues. Germline CDR1 and CDR2: LNHDA and SQIVND (reference sequence). The CDR3 sequence: CASSVSRTEAFF. CDR3 nucleotides: TGTGCCAGTAGTGTGTCCCGCACTGAAGCTTTCTTT.

This clone appeared a single time. Other nucleotide sequences from this sample produce the same CDR3. The chain joins TRBV6-1 to TRBJ1-4, with D maybe TRBD1 (5 bases). V was pared by 3 bases and J by 8 bases, with 13 bases between. CDR3 length: 14 residues. Germline loops: CDR1 MNHNS, CDR2 SASEGT. CDR3 in amino acids: CASSEGQGREKLFF. In nucleotides, the CDR3 is TGTGCCAGCAGTGAGGGGCAGGGCCGGGAAAAACTGTTTTTT.

V usage is TRBV19 and J usage is TRBJ2-3, with TRBD2 identical over 14 bases. This CDR3 spans 17 amino acids. The V and J ends lost 5 bases and 4 bases, in that order; junction bases with no gene match: 8. CDR1 is LNHDA, CDR2 SQIVND, per germline (reference sequence). The CDR3 region has the DNA TGTGCCAGTAGTGGGACTAGCGGGAGTGGGTCCTCAGATACGCAGTATTTT. It specifies CASSGTSGSGSSDTQYF. The full variable domain, its missing parts supplied by reference TRBV19 and TRBJ2-3, is DGGITQSPKYLFRKEGQNVTLSCEQNLNHDAMYWYRQDPGQGLRLIYYSQIVNDFQKGDIAEGYSVSREKKESFPLTVTSAQKNPTAFYLCASSGTSGSGSSDTQYFGPGTRLTVL.

This sequence joins TRBV7-6 and TRBJ2-7, with D possibly matching TRBD1 (5 bases). This CDR3 contains 12 residues. The germline gives CDR1 SGHVS, CDR2 FNYEAQ. Trimming shortened V by 8 bases and J by 6 bases, and 14 bases separated the two germline ends. CDR3 in amino acids: CASGGATSEQYF. Here the CDR3 DNA reads TGTGCCAGCGGTGGGGCCACCTCCGAGCAGTACTTC.

This chain connects TRBV30 to TRBJ2-1, with TRBD1 as a possible D gene (7 bases). The CDR3 sequence is 17 residues long. Germline V gene lookup returns CDR1 GTSNPN and CDR2 SVGIG (reference sequence). Trimming left V 0 bases short and J 4 bases short, with 19 bases between. The CDR3 region has the DNA TGTGCCTGGAGTGTATTGAGGGGCAGGGGGGATTACAATGAGCAGTTCTTC. Its translation: CAWSVLRGRGDYNEQFF.

The rearrangement links TRBV2 to TRBJ1-2; 7 bases are shared with TRBD1. After removal of 6 bases from V and 2 bases from J, the junction contained 9 bases not matched to a gene. The germline CDR1 and CDR2 sequences are SNHLY and FYNNEI. This CDR3 comprises 15 residues. The CDR3 spells CASSRDSRGNYGYTF. The CDR3 DNA sequence: TGTGCCAGCAGCCGGGACAGCCGGGGGAACTATGGCTACACCTTC. The full variable domain, in which reference TRBV2 and TRBJ1-2 provide the parts outside the CDR3, is EPEVTQTPSHQVTQMGQEVILRCVPISNHLYFYWYRQILGQKVEFLVSFYNNEISEKSEIFDDQFSVERPDGSNFTLKIRSTKLEDSAMYFCASSRDSRGNYGYTFGSGTRLTVV.

This sequence joins TRBV6-4 and TRBJ2-2; D is ambiguous. CDR3 length: 15 amino acids. The germline V and J ends were trimmed by 4 bases and 3 bases, with 12 bases remaining between them. In germline, CDR1 is MRHNA, CDR2 SNTAGT. CDR3 region: CASSAKSVDTGELFF. As DNA, the CDR3 is TGTGCCAGCAGTGCTAAGAGCGTGGACACCGGGGAGCTGTTTTTT.

The chain carries TRBV5-4 and TRBJ2-2, with TRBD2 identical over 9 bases. The V and J ends lost 0 bases and 6 bases, in that order; junction bases with no gene match: 3. The CDR3 spans 15 residues. CDR1 and CDR2 from the germline V gene are SGHNT and YYREEE (reference sequence). The DNA of the CDR3 is TGTGCCAGCAGCTTGGGCGGGAGGGTTTCCGGGGAGCTGTTTTTT. This codes for CASSLGGRVSGELFF.

V usage is TRBV7-9 and J usage is TRBJ1-1, with D tentatively TRBD1 (5 bases). CDR1 is SEHNR, CDR2 FQNEAQ, per germline (reference sequence). With 5 bases removed from V and 2 bases from J, the gap between germline ends came to 15 bases. The CDR3 sequence is 15 residues long. Written as DNA, the CDR3 is TGTGCCAGCAGCCGCGGAAGGACACGTAACACTGAAGCTTTCTTT. Translated, it gives CASSRGRTRNTEAFF.

The chain joins TRBV28 to TRBJ1-2; D is uncertain. V shed 6 bases and J shed 4 bases, with 9 bases lying between them. Per the germline V gene, CDR1 is MDHEN and CDR2 is SYDVKM. The CDR3 has 12 amino acids. The CDR3 nucleotides read TGTGCCAGCAGCCCCCCTATCTATGGCTACACCTTC. Its translation is CASSPPIYGYTF.

CDR3 DNA sequence: TGTGCCAGCAGCCGATCTGGGGCCAACGTCCTGACTTTC. This codes for CASSRSGANVLTF. The rearrangement uses TRBV5-6 and TRBJ2-6; D ambiguous. This CDR3 spans 13 amino acids. CDR1 and CDR2 from the germline V gene are SGHDT and YYEEEE. V was cut by 4 bases and J by 1 base, with 3 bases left in between.

The chain has TRBV6-4 and TRBJ1-6; D may be TRBD1 (6 bases). The CDR3 length is 13 residues. V was pared by 6 bases and J by 8 bases, with 11 bases between. CDR1 and CDR2 (germline): MRHNA, SNTAGT. In DNA form, the CDR3 reads TGTGCCAGCAGACAGGGTTCGGATTCACCCCTCCACTTT. It yields the protein CASRQGSDSPLHF.

This rearrangement joins TRBV5-1 to TRBJ1-1, with 7 bases fitting TRBD1. The CDR3 runs 14 residues. From germline, CDR1 is SGHRS and CDR2 YFSETQ. Trimming at V came to 4 bases and at J to 4 bases, leaving 7 bases not matched to a gene. CDR3 sequence reads: CASSATGKGTEAFF. The CDR3 DNA sequence: TGCGCCAGCAGCGCGACAGGGAAGGGCACTGAAGCTTTCTTT.

The chain employs TRBV6-1 and TRBJ1-3; D gene uncertain. Germline CDR1 and CDR2: MNHNS and SASEGT. The V end lost 5 bases, the J end lost 0 bases, and 8 bases lay between the germline ends. The length of the CDR3 is 14 residues. CDR3 loop: CASSTLSSGNTIYF. Written as DNA, the CDR3 is TGTGCCAGCAGTACATTGAGCTCTGGAAACACCATATATTTT.

The gene calls are TRBV5-4 and TRBJ1-2, with D uncertain. Looked up from germline, CDR1 is SGHNT and CDR2 is YYREEE (reference sequence). This CDR3 spans 13 amino acids. Trimming removed 4 bases from V and 4 bases from J, with 11 bases in between. The DNA of the CDR3 is TGTGCCAGCAGCCCCGCGGAGCTCTATGGCTACACCTTC. Translating gives CASSPAELYGYTF.

V gene TRBV19 combines with J gene TRBJ2-2, with D uncertain. CDR3 length: 11 residues. Trimming stripped 8 bases from V and 7 bases from J, with 8 bases between. Germline values: CDR1 LNHDA, CDR2 SQIVND (reference sequence). CDR3 DNA: TGTGCCAGTTTTTATGGCGGGGAGCTGTTTTTT. Translation gives CASFYGGELFF.

This rearrangement joins TRBV19 to TRBJ2-5, with D perhaps matching TRBD1 (6 bases). The DNA end is a closer match to TRBJ2-7, so the J assignment may be wrong. There are 14 residues in the CDR3. The germline CDR1 and CDR2 sequences are LNHDA and SQIVND (reference sequence). The CDR3: CASSISGDNYEQYF. In DNA, the CDR3 is TGTGCCAGTAGTATTTCTGGGGACAATTACGAGCAGTACTTC.

This chain links TRBV6-1 with TRBJ2-7; 8 nucleotides align to TRBD1. J lost 4 bases, V lost 1 base, and 3 bases had no gene match. The V gene's germline CDR1 is MNHNS and CDR2 SASEGT. This CDR3 region has 14 residues. The CDR3 reads CASSEGTGWYEQYF. CDR3 nucleotide sequence: TGTGCCAGCAGTGAAGGGACAGGGTGGTACGAGCAGTACTTC.

The chain carries TRBV11-2 and TRBJ1-5; D ambiguous. Germline CDR1 SGHAT, CDR2 FQNNGV. The length of the CDR3 is 15 residues. V lost 0 bases, J lost 4 bases, and 10 bases lay in between. CDR3 loop: CASSLEVSENQPQHF. The CDR3 region has the DNA TGTGCCAGCAGCTTAGAGGTGTCGGAAAATCAGCCCCAGCATTTT.

The V and J genes are TRBV7-2 and TRBJ2-7; possible D gene TRBD1, 6 bases. Germline V lookup: CDR1 SGHTA, CDR2 FQGNSA. The length of the CDR3 is 14 residues. The V end lost 0 bases, the J end lost 6 bases, and 12 bases lay between the germline ends. The CDR3 DNA reads TGTGCCAGCAGCTTAGCAGGGGGTAGTAGCGAGCAGTACTTC. Its translation: CASSLAGGSSEQYF.

The chain combines TRBV18 with TRBJ2-1; 11 bases are shared with TRBD2. The CDR3 totals 15 residues. Trimming took 2 bases from V and 4 from J; bases not matched to a gene: 1. The germline gives CDR1 KGHSH, CDR2 LQKENI. CDR3 loop: CASSPGTSGYNEQFF. In DNA form, the CDR3 reads TGTGCCAGCTCACCAGGGACTAGCGGATACAATGAGCAGTTCTTC. The full variable domain, with the rest looked up from reference TRBV18 and TRBJ2-1, is NAGVMQNPRHLVRRRGQEARLRCSPMKGHSHVYWYRQLPEEGLKFMVYLQKENIIDESGMPKERFSAEFPKEGPSILRIQQVVRGDSAAYFCASSPGTSGYNEQFFGPGTRLTVL.

This clone showed up just a few times. This rearrangement joins TRBV6-6 to TRBJ2-3; TRBD2 might be the D (5 bases). Germline V gene lookup returns CDR1 MNHNY and CDR2 SVGAGI (reference sequence). The CDR3 runs to 13 residues. V was cut by 5 bases and J by 5 bases, with 11 bases left in between. CDR3: CASSSGGLDTQYF. The CDR3 bases are TGTGCCAGCAGTAGCGGAGGCCTAGATACGCAGTATTTT.